This T cell receptor beta chain was recorded in a study of early T cells in non-severe SARS-CoV-2 infection. This clonotype was counted many times. The CDR3 has 15 residues. Trimming took off 10 bases at V and 0 bases at J, with 18 bases between the two ends. Germline CDR1 reads MDHEN; CDR2 reads SYDVKM. TCRdb reanalysed the 5' RACE reads using MiXCR and keeps one entry per CDR3 protein. The repertoire has about 46,000 distinct CDR3 sequences, approximately 5.1% of them found once; the top ten carry under 5.5%. The receptor was derived from an adult who was a healthcare worker with PCR-confirmed SARS-CoV-2 infection or an uninfected control (not recorded which). This sample comprised whole blood, obtained at baseline. V is TRBV28 and J is TRBJ1-1; the D gene is possibly TRBD1 (6 bases). DNA for the CDR3: TGTGCCATCTCCAGGCGGGCAGGGGTGAACACTGAAGCTTTCTTT. Translating it yields CAISRRAGVNTEAFF. Using reference TRBV28 and TRBJ1-1 for the parts outside the CDR3, the full variable domain is DVKVTQSSRYLVKRTGEKVFLECVQDMDHENMFWYRQDPGLGLRLIYFSYDVKMKEKGDIPEGYSVSREKKERFSLILESASTNQTSMYLCAISRRAGVNTEAFFGQGTRLTVV.